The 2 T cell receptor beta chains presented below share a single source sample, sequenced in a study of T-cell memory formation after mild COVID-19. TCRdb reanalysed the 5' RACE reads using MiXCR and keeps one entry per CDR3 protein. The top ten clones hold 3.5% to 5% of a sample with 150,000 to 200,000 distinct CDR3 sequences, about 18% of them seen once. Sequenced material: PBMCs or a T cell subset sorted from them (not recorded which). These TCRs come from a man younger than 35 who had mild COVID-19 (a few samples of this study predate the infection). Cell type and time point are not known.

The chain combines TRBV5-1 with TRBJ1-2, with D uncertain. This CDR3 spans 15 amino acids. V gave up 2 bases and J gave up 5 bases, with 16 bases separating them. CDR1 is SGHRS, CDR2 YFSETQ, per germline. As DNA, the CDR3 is TGCGCCAGCAGCTTAGGACCGGGATCCCAGTATGGCTACACCTTC. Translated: CASSLGPGSQYGYTF.

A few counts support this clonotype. Here the CDR3 reads CAASRGINPFTSRNTEAFF. DNA of the CDR3: TGCGCGGCCAGCAGAGGTATCAACCCTTTTACGTCCCGGAACACTGAAGCTTTCTTT. This sequence joins TRBV4-1 and TRBJ1-1; D gene unclear. CDR3 length equals 19 residues. Germline V gives CDR1 MGHRA, CDR2 YSYEKL.